The 14 T cell receptor beta chains below all came from one sample that was sequenced in a study of technical replicates of blood from a few donors. Some clones are missing from TCRdb's copy, which holds only in-frame ones; the method was immunoSEQ multiplex PCR. Of tens of thousands of clones in the sample, over 75% were seen once. Sequencing input: PBMCs. These receptors were obtained from a human donor in good health. Some clones in this sample may be carry-over from other donors' samples.

J is TRBJ1-1 and V is TRBV5-1; D is undetermined. Germline V gene lookup returns CDR1 SGHRS and CDR2 YFSETQ. The CDR3 covers 14 residues. V shed 0 bases and J shed 1 base, with 7 bases lying between them. In DNA, the CDR3 is TGCGCCAGCAGCTTGGCTGCCGGGAACACTGAAGCTTTCTTT. This codes for CASSLAAGNTEAFF.

This chain joins TRBV28 and TRBJ1-5; no clear D. V was clipped by 5 bases and J by 4 bases, with 15 bases between them. The CDR3 covers 15 residues. Germline CDR1 reads MDHEN; CDR2 reads SYDVKM. CDR3 residues: CASSGSEVRNQPQHF. Written as DNA, the CDR3 is TGTGCCAGCAGTGGCTCCGAGGTGAGGAATCAGCCCCAGCATTTT.

V gene TRBV19 combines with J gene TRBJ2-1; 7 bases are shared with TRBD1. The CDR3 runs to 13 residues. Trimming at V came to 6 bases and at J to 9 bases, leaving 8 bases not matched to a gene. CDR1 is LNHDA and CDR2 is SQIVND in the germline V gene (reference sequence). Written as DNA, the CDR3 is TGTGCCAGTAGACCGACAGGGCCGGGTGAGCAGTTCTTC. Residues: CASRPTGPGEQFF.

The CDR3 sequence is CASSTFAGRGNTEAFF. CDR3 sequence (DNA): TGTGCCAGCAGTACCTTCGCCGGCAGGGGAAACACTGAAGCTTTCTTT. The chain employs TRBV27 and TRBJ1-1; D perhaps matches TRBD1 (6 bases). CDR1 is MNHEY, CDR2 SMNVEV, per germline (reference sequence). The CDR3 covers 16 residues. V was cut by 5 bases and J by 2 bases, with 18 bases left in between.

This rearrangement joins TRBV5-5 to TRBJ1-2; 9 bases align to TRBD1. CDR1 SGHKS and CDR2 YYEKEE come from the germline V gene (reference sequence). V lost 2 bases to trimming and J lost 5 bases; unmatched junction nucleotides: 10. The CDR3 contains 16 residues. For the CDR3, the DNA is TGTGCCAGCAGCTTTGCCGCAACCGGGACAGGGTATGGCTACACCTTC. Translating gives CASSFAATGTGYGYTF.

This chain's CDR3 is CASSLVGGLSSYNEQFF. The DNA for the CDR3 is TGTGCCAGCAGCTTAGTCGGCGGTCTGAGCTCCTACAATGAGCAGTTCTTC. The chain combines TRBV7-2 with TRBJ2-1; D gene ambiguous. This CDR3 region has 17 residues. CDR1 is SGHTA, CDR2 FQGNSA, per germline. Trimming removed 1 base from V and 0 bases from J, with 13 bases in between.

This chain uses TRBV19 with TRBJ2-7, with a weak D call TRBD2 (5 bases). The CDR3 contains 14 residues. The ends were cut back, 1 base at V and 1 base at J, with 8 bases in the middle. CDR1 and CDR2 from the germline V gene are LNHDA and SQIVND (reference sequence). The CDR3 is CASSIGGSSYEQYF. As DNA, the CDR3 is TGTGCCAGTAGTATAGGAGGGAGTTCCTACGAGCAGTACTTC.

The chain combines TRBV30 with TRBJ1-2; D call uncertain. Germline V gene sequence: CDR1 GTSNPN, CDR2 SVGIG (reference sequence). V was shortened by 0 bases and J by 6 bases, with 14 bases between the two germline ends. This CDR3 is built from 14 residues. CDR3 in DNA: TGTGCCTGGAGTGTATACACCCCTAGAGATGGCTACACCTTC. Its protein is CAWSVYTPRDGYTF.

This chain connects TRBV7-2 to TRBJ2-1; TRBD2 agrees at 9 bases. The V gene end was trimmed by 2 bases and the J gene end by 7 bases; junction bases not matched to a gene: 6. Germline V gives CDR1 SGHTA, CDR2 FQGNSA. The CDR3 has 15 amino acids. CDR3 DNA sequence: TGTGCCAGCAGCTTAATGCTAGCGGGATGGAATGAGCAGTTCTTC. This sequence encodes CASSLMLAGWNEQFF.

V is TRBV19 and J is TRBJ1-6, with 9 bases lining up with TRBD1. The CDR3 loop spans 16 amino acids. The J segment lost 10 bases and the V segment lost 3 bases, leaving 10 bases of the junction unmatched. CDR1 and CDR2 (germline): LNHDA, SQIVND (reference sequence). CDR3 nucleotide sequence: TGTGCCAGTAGTATCCTGTGGGGACAGGGTTCCTCACCCCTCCACTTT. Its protein product is CASSILWGQGSSPLHF.

The rearrangement joins TRBV2 to TRBJ1-5, with D possibly TRBD1 on 5 matching bases. V was trimmed by 4 bases and J by 6 bases, leaving 10 bases between them. The CDR3 is 13 residues long. CDR1 SNHLY and CDR2 FYNNEI come from the germline V gene. This CDR3 reads CASSGQGGQPQHF. CDR3 DNA: TGTGCCAGCAGTGGGCAGGGCGGTCAGCCCCAGCATTTT.

The CDR3 protein is CASRKLVDTQYF. DNA of the CDR3: TGTGCCAGCAGGAAACTCGTCGATACGCAGTATTTT. The chain links TRBV7-2 to TRBJ2-3; no clear D gene. V lost 6 bases to trimming and J lost 6 bases, with 10 bases between them. This CDR3 region has 12 residues. CDR1 is SGHTA, CDR2 FQGNSA, per germline.

This sequence joins TRBV7-2 and TRBJ1-2; 7 bases are a match to TRBD1. CDR3 size: 16 residues. CDR1 is SGHTA and CDR2 is FQGNSA in the germline V gene. J was trimmed by 4 bases and V by 0 bases; bases with no gene match: 8. CDR3 loop: CASSLAPEGAVYGYTF. CDR3 sequence (DNA): TGTGCCAGCAGCTTAGCGCCGGAGGGGGCAGTCTATGGCTACACCTTC.

This chain joins TRBV30 and TRBJ2-2; TRBD1 matches at 7 bases. Germline lookup yields CDR1 GTSNPN and CDR2 SVGIG (reference sequence). V lost 3 bases, J lost 0 bases, and 4 bases stayed unmatched. The CDR3 length is 15 residues. This CDR3 is CAWRTGLANTGELFF. The DNA of the CDR3 is TGTGCCTGGAGGACAGGGTTGGCGAACACCGGGGAGCTGTTTTTT.